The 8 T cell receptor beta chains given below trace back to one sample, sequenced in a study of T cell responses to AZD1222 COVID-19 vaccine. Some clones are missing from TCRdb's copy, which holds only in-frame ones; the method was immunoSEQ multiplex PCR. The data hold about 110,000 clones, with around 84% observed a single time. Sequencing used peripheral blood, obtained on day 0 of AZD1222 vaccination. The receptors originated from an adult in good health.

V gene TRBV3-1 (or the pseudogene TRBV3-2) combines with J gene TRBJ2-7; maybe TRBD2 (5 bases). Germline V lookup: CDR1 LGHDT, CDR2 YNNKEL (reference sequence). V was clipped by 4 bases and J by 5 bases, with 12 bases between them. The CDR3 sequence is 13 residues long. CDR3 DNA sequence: TGTGCCAGCAGCCCCGCCGGGAACCACGAGCAGTACTTC. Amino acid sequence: CASSPAGNHEQYF.

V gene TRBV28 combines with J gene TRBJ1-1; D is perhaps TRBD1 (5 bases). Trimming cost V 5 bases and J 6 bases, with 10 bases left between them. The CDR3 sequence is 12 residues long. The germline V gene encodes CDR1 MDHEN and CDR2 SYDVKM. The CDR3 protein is CASSLLGAEAFF. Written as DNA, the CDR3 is TGTGCCAGCAGTCTCTTGGGGGCTGAAGCTTTCTTT.

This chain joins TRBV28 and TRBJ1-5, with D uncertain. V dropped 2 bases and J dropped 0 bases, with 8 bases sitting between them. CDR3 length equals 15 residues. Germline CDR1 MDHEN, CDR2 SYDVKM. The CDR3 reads CASSLGGYSNQPQHF. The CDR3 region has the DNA TGTGCCAGCAGTTTAGGAGGTTATAGCAATCAGCCCCAGCATTTT.

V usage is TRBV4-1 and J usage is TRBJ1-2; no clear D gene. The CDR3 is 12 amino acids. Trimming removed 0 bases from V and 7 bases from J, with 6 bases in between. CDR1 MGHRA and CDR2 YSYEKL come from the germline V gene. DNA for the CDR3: TGCGCCAGCAGCCAAGAAGCCAGTGGCTACACCTTC. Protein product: CASSQEASGYTF.

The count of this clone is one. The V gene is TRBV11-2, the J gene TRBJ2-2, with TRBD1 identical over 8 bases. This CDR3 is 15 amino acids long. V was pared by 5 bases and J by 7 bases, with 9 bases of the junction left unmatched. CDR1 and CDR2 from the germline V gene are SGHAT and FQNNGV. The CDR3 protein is CASSPLDRALGELFF. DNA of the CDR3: TGTGCCAGCAGCCCGTTGGACAGGGCCCTCGGGGAGCTGTTTTTT.

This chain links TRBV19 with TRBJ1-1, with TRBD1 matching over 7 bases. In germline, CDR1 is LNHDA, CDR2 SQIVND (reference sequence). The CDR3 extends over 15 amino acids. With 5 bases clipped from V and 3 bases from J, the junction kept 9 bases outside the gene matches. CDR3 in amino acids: CASSAQEGAHTEAFF. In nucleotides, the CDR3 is TGTGCCAGTAGTGCCCAAGAGGGGGCTCACACTGAAGCTTTCTTT.

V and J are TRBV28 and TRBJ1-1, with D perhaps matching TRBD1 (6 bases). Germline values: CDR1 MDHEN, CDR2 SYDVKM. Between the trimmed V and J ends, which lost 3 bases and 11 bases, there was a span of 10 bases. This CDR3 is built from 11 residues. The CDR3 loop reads CASSFRGSAFF. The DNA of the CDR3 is TGTGCCAGCAGTTTCAGGGGAAGCGCTTTCTTT.

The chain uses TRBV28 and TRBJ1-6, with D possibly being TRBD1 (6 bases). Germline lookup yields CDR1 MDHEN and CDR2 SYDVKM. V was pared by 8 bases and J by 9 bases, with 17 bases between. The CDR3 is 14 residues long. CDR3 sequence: CASVGGHLGSPLHF. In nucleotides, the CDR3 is TGTGCCAGCGTAGGGGGACACCTGGGTTCACCCCTCCACTTT.